These 20 T cell receptor beta chains originate from one sample sequenced in a study of beta chain features in type 1 diabetes. Notes on the study in general: The study found moderately but significantly shorter TCRB CDR3s in all four CD4+ subsets of Type 1 diabetes patients.

Since all of the isolated RNA was reverse transcribed, expressed TCRB transcripts were what got sequenced. Sequencing used immunoSEQ multiplex PCR; TCRdb keeps in-frame clones, though not all of them. The repertoire holds 250,000 to 350,000 clones, roughly an eighth seen once, with 0.015% to 0.02% in the top ten. These receptors' antigens are unknown. The sequencing sample was made of naive CD4+ T cells from blood. The receptors here all came from a man younger than 40 with type 1 diabetes.

The V gene is TRBV28, the J gene TRBJ2-7; the match to TRBD1 covers 9 bases. The CDR3 loop spans 17 amino acids. Trimming cost V 6 bases and J 2 bases; bases outside gene matches: 14. Germline V gene sequence: CDR1 MDHEN, CDR2 SYDVKM. The CDR3 DNA is TGTGCCAGCAGAGGACAGGGGAGAGCTAGCGGCCCCTACGAGCAGTACTTC. It codes for CASRGQGRASGPYEQYF.

This clone was detected only a few times. The V call is TRBV19, the J call TRBJ1-5, with D hard to call. The CDR3 consists of 16 residues. V lost 10 bases, J lost 1 base, and 20 bases lay in between. CDR1 LNHDA and CDR2 SQIVND come from the germline V gene (reference sequence). CDR3 loop: CATSFSWLKSNQPQHF. CDR3 DNA: TGTGCCACCTCGTTTTCGTGGCTCAAGAGCAATCAGCCCCAGCATTTT.

This clone was detected only a few times. V and J are TRBV19 and TRBJ2-5, with 7 bases aligning to TRBD1. With 3 bases clipped from V and 2 bases from J, the junction kept 3 bases outside the gene matches. The CDR3 loop spans 14 amino acids. Germline CDR1 is LNHDA and CDR2 is SQIVND (reference sequence). The CDR3: CASSIYRGQETQYF. The CDR3 bases are TGTGCCAGTAGTATCTACAGGGGACAAGAGACCCAGTACTTC.

The chain is built from TRBV7-9 and TRBJ2-5; 9 positions agree with TRBD2. The V gene's germline CDR1 is SEHNR and CDR2 FQNEAQ (reference sequence). The CDR3 totals 14 residues. J gave up 2 bases and V 3 bases, and 1 base lay outside the gene matches. CDR3 region: CASSFLAGQETQYF. For the CDR3, the DNA is TGTGCCAGCAGCTTCCTAGCGGGGCAAGAGACCCAGTACTTC.

This chain connects TRBV15 to TRBJ2-7; 8 bases line up with TRBD1. The CDR3 sequence is 16 residues long. Germline CDR1 reads LNHNV; CDR2 reads YYDKDF (reference sequence). Trimming at V came to 0 bases and at J to 9 bases, leaving 13 bases not matched to a gene. The chain's CDR3 is CATSRDKSTGGWRQYF. CDR3 DNA sequence: TGTGCCACCAGCAGAGACAAGTCTACAGGGGGATGGAGGCAGTACTTC.

This clone showed up just a few times. The chain carries TRBV6-5 and TRBJ2-5, with TRBD2 identical over 10 bases. V lost 5 bases and J lost 6; bases outside the gene matches: 6. Germline CDR1 is MNHEY and CDR2 is SVGAGI. CDR3 length: 14 residues. The CDR3: CASSTLAGDKTQYF. The CDR3 DNA sequence: TGTGCCAGCAGTACCCTAGCGGGAGACAAGACCCAGTACTTC.

The V call is TRBV10-3, the J call TRBJ1-1, with D hard to call. This CDR3 has 14 residues. V lost 10 bases and J lost 3, with 18 bases in between. Germline values: CDR1 ENHRY, CDR2 SYGVKD. The CDR3 protein is CATRSPGGYTEAFF. The CDR3 DNA is TGTGCCACAAGATCCCCAGGAGGGTACACTGAAGCTTTCTTT.

This clone was seen only a few times. The J gene is TRBJ2-1, the V gene TRBV5-4; D might be TRBD2 (6 bases). The CDR3 totals 16 residues. V was cut by 0 bases and J by 0 bases, with 10 bases left in between. Germline CDR1 SGHNT, CDR2 YYREEE (reference sequence). CDR3 DNA sequence: TGTGCCAGCAGCTTGGCCCACGGGAGCTCCTACAATGAGCAGTTCTTC. This gives the protein CASSLAHGSSYNEQFF.

V is TRBV11-2 and J is TRBJ1-4; no clear D. The CDR3 covers 13 residues. The germline V gene has CDR1 SGHAT and CDR2 FQNNGV. V was cut by 6 bases and J by 7 bases, with 12 bases left in between. CDR3: CASSQSLSEKLFF. Here the CDR3 DNA reads TGTGCCAGCAGTCAAAGTCTGAGTGAAAAACTGTTTTTT.

This clone was seen a few times. The genes are TRBV7-2 and TRBJ1-2, with unresolved D. V lost 5 bases to trimming and J lost 5 bases, with 12 bases between them. The CDR3 length is 13 residues. The germline V gene encodes CDR1 SGHTA and CDR2 FQGNSA. CDR3 nucleotide sequence: TGTGCCAGCAGCCTAAGTGAGGGATATGGCTACACCTTC. Translating gives CASSLSEGYGYTF.

The chain uses TRBV15 and TRBJ1-1; D is perhaps TRBD1 (6 bases). CDR1 is LNHNV, CDR2 YYDKDF, per germline (reference sequence). The V end was cut by 0 bases, the J end by 2 bases, with 13 bases between. The CDR3 contains 16 residues. CDR3 sequence (DNA): TGTGCCACCAGCAGAGATCTGACAGGCACCAACACTGAAGCTTTCTTT. As protein: CATSRDLTGTNTEAFF.

This clone was seen once. V is TRBV29-1 and J is TRBJ1-2, with unresolved D. This CDR3 is 14 amino acids long. The germline V gene encodes CDR1 SQVTM and CDR2 ANQGSEA. Trimming removed 2 bases at V and 1 base at J, with 11 bases between. As DNA, the CDR3 is TGCAGCGTTGAACGCGGGGTGGGTAACTATGGCTACACCTTC. It is translated as CSVERGVGNYGYTF.

This clone has only a few counts. An end of the junction differs from the germline gene, which may be a read error. The chain recombines TRBV7-7 with TRBJ2-5; maybe TRBD1 (5 bases). The CDR3 is 15 residues long. Germline V gives CDR1 SSHAT, CDR2 FNYEAQ (reference sequence). The CDR3, as DNA: TGTGCTAGCAGCAATATTGCAGGGCGGCAAGAGACCCAGTACTTC. Protein: CASSNIAGRQETQYF.

J is TRBJ2-7 and V is TRBV6-4, with D hard to call. The CDR3 consists of 16 residues. V lost 4 bases and J 3 bases, leaving 19 bases between the germline ends. Germline CDR1 reads MRHNA; CDR2 reads SNTAGT. The CDR3 nucleotides are TGTGCCAGCAGTGGCTTTCTAGTCCCGACGAACTACGAGCAGTACTTC. Its translation is CASSGFLVPTNYEQYF.

This clone was seen only a few times. The gene calls are TRBV5-1 and TRBJ2-7; D may be TRBD1 (5 bases). The CDR3 sequence is 15 residues long. The germline V gene encodes CDR1 SGHRS and CDR2 YFSETQ. Trimming cost V 2 bases and J 1 base, with 13 bases left between them. DNA of the CDR3: TGCGCCAGCAGCTTATCGGACACCCGGTCCTACGAGCAGTACTTC. Amino acids: CASSLSDTRSYEQYF.

This clone was observed a handful of times. One end of the junction varies from germline; a read error may be responsible. The V and J genes are TRBV2 and TRBJ2-7, with no clear D. The CDR3 is 12 amino acids. CDR1 is SNHLY, CDR2 FYNNEI, per germline. For the CDR3, the DNA is TGTGCCAGCAGTGAAGTTCTCGCCTGGTCTCAGTTC. Translating it yields CASSEVLAWSQF.

This clone turned up a few times. The chain employs TRBV11-2 and TRBJ2-5, with 7 bases lining up with TRBD1. This CDR3 has 13 amino acids. Per germline, CDR1 SGHAT and CDR2 FQNNGV. The V segment lost 3 bases and the J segment 6 bases; nucleotides outside the gene matches: 4. In nucleotides, the CDR3 is TGTGCCAGCAGCTTGTCGAGGGGGCAGACCCAGTACTTC. Translated, it gives CASSLSRGQTQYF.

This clone has more than one count but fewer than ten. The chain joins TRBV28 to TRBJ1-2, with 7 bases lining up with TRBD1. J was trimmed by 8 bases and V by 2 bases; bases with no gene match: 2. Germline-derived CDR1 and CDR2 are MDHEN and SYDVKM. The length of the CDR3 is 12 residues. CDR3 nucleotide sequence: TGTGCCAGCAGTTTAACGGACAGGGGCTACACCTTC. Translated, it gives CASSLTDRGYTF.

CDR3 in amino acids: CASSSPGSSYEQYF. CDR3 bases: TGTGCCAGCAGTTCGCCAGGATCCTCCTACGAGCAGTACTTC. V is TRBV6-6 and J is TRBJ2-7; D call uncertain. CDR3 length: 14 amino acids. Trimming shortened V by 4 bases and J by 0 bases, and 10 bases separated the two germline ends. Looked up from germline, CDR1 is MNHNY and CDR2 is SVGAGI (reference sequence).

This clone occurred a few times. The CDR3: CSVVGVLAGGLETQYF. The CDR3 nucleotides read TGCAGCGTTGTAGGAGTACTAGCGGGAGGATTAGAGACCCAGTACTTC. The rearrangement links TRBV29-1 to TRBJ2-5, with 12 bases identical to TRBD2. CDR3 length equals 16 residues. Germline V gives CDR1 SQVTM, CDR2 ANQGSEA. With 4 bases clipped from V and 4 bases from J, the junction kept 10 bases outside the gene matches. Using reference TRBV29-1 and TRBJ2-5 for the parts outside the CDR3, the full variable domain is SAVISQKPSRDICQRGTSLTIQCQVDSQVTMMFWYRQQPGQSLTLIATANQGSEATYESGFVIDKFPISRPNLTFSTLTVSNMSPEDSSIYLCSVVGVLAGGLETQYFGPGTRLLVL.